This is a list of T cell receptor beta chains from one sample in a study of Graves' ophthalmopathy and Graves' hyperthyroidism. TCRdb re-called the multiplex PCR reads with MiXCR, one entry per CDR3 protein. The sample lists around 16,000 distinct CDR3 sequences, 46% occurring once. Sample: peripheral blood. The receptors derive from a woman between 40 and 55 years old with stable Graves' hyperthyroidism. Both conserved end residues are part of each CDR3. The D gene is left open where the match is weak. The size of a clone is reported for some rows only, either as once, few or many, or as a class for expanded clones.

TRBJ2-7	-	TRBV29-1	-	CSVETGEQYF	TGCAGCGTTGAGACTGGGGAGCAGTACTTC
TRBJ2-3	TRBD1	TRBV7-2	many	CASSLVVGTGSTDTQYF	TGTGCCAGCAGCTTAGTTGTAGGGACAGGGAGCACAGATACGCAGTATTTT
TRBJ1-6	TRBD1	TRBV6-5	many	CATAPGGNSPLHF	TGTGCCACGGCGCCAGGGGGTAATTCACCCCTCCACTTT
TRBJ2-1	-	TRBV28	few	CASSFPGDEQFF	TGTGCCAGCAGTTTTCCCGGGGATGAGCAGTTCTTC
TRBJ1-1	-	TRBV20-1	many	CSARGGGGTLNTEAFF	TGCAGTGCTAGAGGTGGGGGTGGAACCCTGAACACTGAAGCTTTCTTT
TRBJ2-3	-	TRBV25-1	once	CAISLTGTTTDTQYF	TGTGCCATCAGTTTAACCGGGACGACCACAGATACGCAGTATTTT
TRBJ2-1	TRBD2	TRBV6-2/TRBV6-3	-	CASSYSTSGGEQFF	TGTGCCAGCAGTTACTCGACTAGCGGGGGTGAGCAGTTCTTC
TRBJ2-7	TRBD2	TRBV20-1	-	CSATGTSGGQYF	TGCAGTGCCACCGGCACTAGCGGGGGGCAGTACTTC
TRBJ1-3	-	TRBV19	many	CASALLGRGFRNTIYF	TGTGCCAGCGCCCTTCTAGGTCGGGGATTTAGAAACACCATATATTTT
TRBJ2-7	-	TRBV20-1	medium-sized	CSALRSEQYF	TGCAGTGCTTTGCGATCCGAGCAGTACTTC
TRBJ2-3	-	TRBV19	many	CASSVGAADTQYF	TGTGCCAGTAGTGTGGGGGCGGCAGATACGCAGTATTTT
TRBJ2-2	-	TRBV29-1	medium-sized	CSVEAQYTGELFF	TGCAGCGTTGAAGCACAATACACCGGGGAGCTGTTTTTT
TRBJ1-2	TRBD1	TRBV9	many	CASSADRGFGSGYTF	TGTGCCAGCAGCGCGGACAGGGGGTTTGGTAGTGGCTACACCTTC
TRBJ2-5	-	TRBV19	-	CASSRGQLQETQYF	TGTGCCAGTAGCAGAGGACAGCTCCAAGAGACCCAGTACTTC
TRBJ2-1	TRBD2	TRBV3-1	few	CASSQGSGRRQFF	TGTGCCAGCAGCCAAGGGAGCGGGAGACGGCAGTTCTTC
TRBJ2-3	-	TRBV9	once	CASSVAGGKNTQYF	TGTGCCAGCAGCGTAGCCGGGGGCAAGAATACGCAGTATTTT
TRBJ1-1	-	TRBV19	many	CASMEKGGYTEAFF	TGTGCCAGTATGGAAAAGGGGGGGTACACTGAAGCTTTCTTT
TRBJ2-3	-	TRBV20-1	many	CSLQRSTDTQYF	TGCAGTTTACAGCGGAGCACAGATACGCAGTATTTT
TRBJ2-5	TRBD1	TRBV5-6	many	CASSSGTGAETQYF	TGTGCCAGCAGCTCCGGGACAGGGGCCGAGACCCAGTACTTC
TRBJ2-2	TRBD2	TRBV7-3	-	CASSLTGGKTGELFF	TGTGCCAGCAGCTTGACGGGAGGGAAGACCGGGGAGCTGTTTTTT
TRBJ1-1	-	TRBV9	-	CASSAGQTNTEAFF	TGTGCCAGCAGCGCCGGCCAGACGAACACTGAAGCTTTCTTT
TRBJ2-2	-	TRBV10-3	-	CATHTSENTGELFF	TGTGCCACTCACACCAGCGAGAACACCGGGGAGCTGTTTTTT
TRBJ2-5	TRBD2	TRBV29-1	-	CSAPSGRTQETQYF	TGCAGCGCCCCTAGCGGGAGGACCCAAGAGACCCAGTACTTC
TRBJ1-1	-	TRBV20-1	-	CSARGEAFF	TGCAGTGCTAGGGGTGAAGCTTTCTTT
TRBJ2-3	-	TRBV6-1	-	CASSRGSDTQYF	TGTGCCAGCAGTCGTGGGAGCGATACGCAGTATTTT
TRBJ2-7	-	TRBV7-8	-	CTSSLRVIYEQYF	TGTACCAGCAGCTTACGCGTCATCTACGAGCAGTACTTC
TRBJ1-3	TRBD1	TRBV25-1	once	CASSASDRTGNTIYF	TGTGCCAGCAGTGCTTCGGACAGGACTGGAAACACCATATATTTT
TRBJ1-2	-	TRBV20-1	-	CSASRPDYGYTF	TGCAGTGCTAGTAGGCCCGACTATGGCTACACCTTC
TRBJ2-1	-	TRBV20-1	-	CRDASISRPAGSNEQFF	TGCAGAGATGCTAGTATATCCCGCCCGGCGGGAAGCAATGAGCAGTTCTTC
TRBJ2-1	TRBD2	TRBV9	many	CTSSVVGAGDEQFF	TGTACCAGCAGCGTAGTCGGAGCGGGAGATGAGCAGTTCTTC
TRBJ2-5	-	TRBV2	many	CASSEGYGAKETQYF	TGTGCCAGCAGCGAAGGATACGGGGCGAAAGAGACCCAGTACTTC
TRBJ1-5	-	TRBV7-9	-	CASSPRGGGSQPQHF	TGTGCCAGCAGCCCGCGGGGGGGCGGGAGTCAGCCCCAGCATTTT
TRBJ2-4	TRBD1	TRBV2	many	CASSPGTGVTAKNIQYF	TGTGCCAGCAGTCCCGGGACAGGGGTGACAGCCAAAAACATTCAGTACTTC
TRBJ1-2	-	TRBV10-3	-	CAIKRVQGDGYTF	TGTGCCATCAAACGGGTCCAAGGGGATGGCTACACCTTC
TRBJ2-3	TRBD1	TRBV24-1	few	CATSVGQPTDTQYF	TGTGCCACCAGTGTGGGACAGCCCACAGATACGCAGTATTTT
TRBJ2-3	TRBD2	TRBV18	-	CASSPPGASGTTDTQYF	TGTGCCAGCTCACCGCCTGGAGCTAGCGGGACCACAGATACGCAGTATTTT
TRBJ2-2	-	TRBV6-1	-	CASSEAGDYGELFF	TGTGCCAGCAGTGAAGCGGGCGACTACGGGGAGCTGTTTTTT
TRBJ2-7	-	TRBV27	-	CASSLQATGSYEQYF	TGTGCCAGCAGTTTACAGGCGACGGGCTCCTACGAGCAGTACTTC
TRBJ1-3	TRBD1	TRBV9	-	CASSQRTGPNTIYF	TGTGCCAGCAGCCAGAGGACAGGACCAAACACCATATATTTT
TRBJ2-3	-	TRBV24-1	-	CASSSLSGGAQYF	TGTGCCAGCAGTTCTCTCAGTGGGGGTGCGCAGTATTTT
TRBJ2-5	-	TRBV28	-	CASRLGPVQETQYF	TGTGCCAGCCGCCTGGGCCCGGTCCAAGAGACCCAGTACTTC
TRBJ2-7	TRBD1	TRBV2	medium-sized	CASSEIGQGSDEQYF	TGTGCCAGCAGTGAAATCGGACAGGGGAGCGACGAGCAGTACTTC
TRBJ1-2	-	TRBV29-1	medium-sized	CSVRGGGYTF	TGCAGCGTTAGAGGGGGAGGCTACACCTTC
TRBJ1-5	-	TRBV6-1	once	CASSVGHGGQPQHF	TGTGCCAGCAGTGTGGGGCACGGAGGTCAGCCCCAGCATTTT
TRBJ2-1	-	TRBV10-3	-	CAISAPGQREQFF	TGTGCCATCAGTGCGCCGGGACAACGGGAGCAGTTCTTC
TRBJ1-5	-	TRBV2	-	CASSEALYLGLGF	TGTGCCAGCAGTGAAGCGCTTTACCTGGGACTAGGATTT
TRBJ1-1	-	TRBV2	few	CASSEAFF	TGTGCCAGCAGTGAAGCTTTCTTT
TRBJ1-2	-	TRBV19	few	CASKGADLHYGYTF	TGTGCCAGTAAGGGTGCGGACCTTCACTATGGCTACACCTTC
TRBJ1-4	-	TRBV2	many	CASRGQATNEKLFF	TGTGCCAGCAGGGGACAAGCAACTAATGAAAAACTGTTTTTT
TRBJ1-1	-	TRBV6-2/TRBV6-3	-	CASSYSTTWGRKAFF	TGTGCCAGCAGTTACTCGACGACTTGGGGTCGAAAAGCTTTCTTT
TRBJ2-5	-	TRBV18	-	CASSPQRGQETQYF	TGTGCCAGCTCACCACAAAGGGGCCAAGAGACCCAGTACTTC
TRBJ2-1	TRBD2	TRBV12-3/TRBV12-4	-	CASSLPTSDHNEQFF	TGTGCCAGCAGTCTTCCGACTAGCGATCACAATGAGCAGTTCTTC
TRBJ2-7	-	TRBV7-2	medium-sized	CASSLAPTYEQYF	TGTGCCAGCAGCTTAGCCCCTACCTACGAGCAGTACTTC
TRBJ2-5	TRBD1	TRBV15	-	CATSFQGGNQPQYF	TGTGCCACCAGCTTCCAAGGGGGCAATCAGCCCCAGTACTTC
TRBJ2-5	-	TRBV28	few	CASRGPNQETQYF	TGTGCCAGCAGGGGGCCTAACCAAGAGACCCAGTACTTC